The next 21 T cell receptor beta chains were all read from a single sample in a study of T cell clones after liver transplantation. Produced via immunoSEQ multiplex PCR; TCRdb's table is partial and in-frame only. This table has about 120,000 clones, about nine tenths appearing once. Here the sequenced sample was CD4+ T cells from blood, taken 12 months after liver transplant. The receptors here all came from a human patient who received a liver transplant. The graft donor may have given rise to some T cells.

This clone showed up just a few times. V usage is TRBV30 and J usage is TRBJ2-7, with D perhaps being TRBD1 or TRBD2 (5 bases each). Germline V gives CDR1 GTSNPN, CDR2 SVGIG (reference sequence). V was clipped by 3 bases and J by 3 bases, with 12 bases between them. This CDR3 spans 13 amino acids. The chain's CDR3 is CAWRGRQLYEQYF. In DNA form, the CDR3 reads TGTGCCTGGAGGGGGAGACAGCTCTACGAGCAGTACTTC.

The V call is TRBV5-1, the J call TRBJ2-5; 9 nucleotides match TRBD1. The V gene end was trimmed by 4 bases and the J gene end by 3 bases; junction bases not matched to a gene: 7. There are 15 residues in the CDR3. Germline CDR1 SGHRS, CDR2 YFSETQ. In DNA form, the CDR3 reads TGCGCCAGCAGCGCCACAGGGGGCGTCGAAGAGACCCAGTACTTC. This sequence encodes CASSATGGVEETQYF.

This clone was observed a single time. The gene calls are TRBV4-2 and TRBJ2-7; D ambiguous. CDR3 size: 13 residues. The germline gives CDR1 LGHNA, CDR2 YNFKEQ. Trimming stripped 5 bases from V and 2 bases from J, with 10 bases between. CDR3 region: CASSTQAAYEQYF. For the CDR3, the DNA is TGTGCCAGCAGCACGCAAGCCGCCTACGAGCAGTACTTC.

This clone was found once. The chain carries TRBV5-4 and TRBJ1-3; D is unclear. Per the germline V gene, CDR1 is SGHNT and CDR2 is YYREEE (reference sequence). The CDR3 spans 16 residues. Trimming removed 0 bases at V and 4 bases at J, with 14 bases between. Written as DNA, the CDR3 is TGTGCCAGCAGCTTGGAGCCGGTCGGGCCCGGAAACACCATATATTTT. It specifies CASSLEPVGPGNTIYF.

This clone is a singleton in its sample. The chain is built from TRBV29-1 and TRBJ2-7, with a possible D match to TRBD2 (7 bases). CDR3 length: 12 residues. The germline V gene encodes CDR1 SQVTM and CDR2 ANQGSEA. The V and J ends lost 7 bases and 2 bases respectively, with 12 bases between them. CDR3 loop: CSARGGPYEQYF. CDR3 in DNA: TGCAGCGCCCGCGGGGGCCCCTACGAGCAGTACTTC.

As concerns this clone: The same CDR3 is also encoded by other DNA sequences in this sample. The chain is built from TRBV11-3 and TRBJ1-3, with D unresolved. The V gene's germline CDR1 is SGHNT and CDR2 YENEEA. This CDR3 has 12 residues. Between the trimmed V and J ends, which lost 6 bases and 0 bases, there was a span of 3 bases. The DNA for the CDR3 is TGTGCCAGCAGTCACTCTGGAAACACCATATATTTT. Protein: CASSHSGNTIYF.

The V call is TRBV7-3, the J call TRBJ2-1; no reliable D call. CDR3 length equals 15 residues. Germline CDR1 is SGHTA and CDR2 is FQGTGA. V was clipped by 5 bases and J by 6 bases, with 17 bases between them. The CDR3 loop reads CASSVNPGAINEQFF. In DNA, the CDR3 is TGTGCCAGCAGCGTAAACCCCGGCGCCATCAATGAGCAGTTCTTC. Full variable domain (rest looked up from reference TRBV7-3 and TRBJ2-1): GAGVSQTPSNKVTEKGKYVELRCDPISGHTALYWYRQSLGQGPEFLIYFQGTGAADDSGLPNDRFFAVRPEGSVSTLKIQRTERGDSAVYLCASSVNPGAINEQFFGPGTRLTVL.

In DNA form, the CDR3 reads TGTGCCAGCAGCCTTTGGACTAGCGGGGCCGACAAAGATACGCAGTATTTT. It yields the protein CASSLWTSGADKDTQYF. V usage is TRBV11-2 and J usage is TRBJ2-3; 12 nucleotides align to TRBD2. CDR1 and CDR2 (germline): SGHAT, FQNNGV. The CDR3 runs 17 residues. The V and J ends lost 5 bases and 5 bases, in that order; junction bases with no gene match: 11.

The CDR3: CASSYQLAGDYNEQFF. The CDR3 region has the DNA TGTGCCAGCAGTTATCAACTAGCGGGAGATTACAATGAGCAGTTCTTC. The chain uses TRBV6-5 and TRBJ2-1; TRBD2 aligns across 11 bases. The CDR3 is 16 residues long. The J segment lost 4 bases and the V segment lost 3 bases, leaving 5 bases of the junction unmatched. Per the germline V gene, CDR1 is MNHEY and CDR2 is SVGAGI.

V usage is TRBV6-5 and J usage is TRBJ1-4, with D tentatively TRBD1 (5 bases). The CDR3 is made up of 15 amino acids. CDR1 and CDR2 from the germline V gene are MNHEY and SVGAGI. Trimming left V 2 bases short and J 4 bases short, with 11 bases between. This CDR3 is CASSYEGAINEKLFF. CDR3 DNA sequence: TGTGCCAGCAGTTACGAAGGGGCAATTAATGAAAAACTGTTTTTT.

The CDR3 DNA reads TGTGCCAGCAGCCCAGCGGCAGCAGATACGCAGTATTTT. It codes for CASSPAAADTQYF. The chain is built from TRBV5-6 and TRBJ2-3; D is perhaps TRBD2 (5 bases). Trimming took off 4 bases at V and 4 bases at J, with 10 bases between the two ends. This CDR3 is built from 13 residues. CDR1 and CDR2 from the germline V gene are SGHDT and YYEEEE.

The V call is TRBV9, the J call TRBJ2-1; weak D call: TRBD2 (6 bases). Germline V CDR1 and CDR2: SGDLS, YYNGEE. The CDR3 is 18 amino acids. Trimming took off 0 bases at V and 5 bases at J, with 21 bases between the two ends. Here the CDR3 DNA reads TGTGCCAGCAGCGTAGAATTGAGAGGGGCTAGCGAGGACAATGAGCAGTTCTTC. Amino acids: CASSVELRGASEDNEQFF.

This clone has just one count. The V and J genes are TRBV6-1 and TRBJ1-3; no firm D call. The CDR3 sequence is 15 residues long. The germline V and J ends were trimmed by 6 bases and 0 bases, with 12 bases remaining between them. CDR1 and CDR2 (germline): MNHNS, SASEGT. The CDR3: CASRLDSFSGNTIYF. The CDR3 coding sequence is TGTGCCAGCAGACTAGACTCTTTCTCTGGAAACACCATATATTTT.

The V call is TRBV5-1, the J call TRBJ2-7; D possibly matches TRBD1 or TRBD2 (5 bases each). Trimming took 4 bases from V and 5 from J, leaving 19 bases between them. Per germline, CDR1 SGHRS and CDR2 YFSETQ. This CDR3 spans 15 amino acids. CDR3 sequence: CASSRDGAGLDEQYF. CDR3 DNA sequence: TGCGCCAGCAGCCGCGACGGGGCAGGCTTGGACGAGCAGTACTTC.

The CDR3 loop reads CASSRSGGLVEQFF. The CDR3, as DNA: TGCGCCAGCAGCCGGTCAGGGGGCTTGGTTGAGCAGTTCTTC. This chain joins TRBV4-3 and TRBJ2-1, with 8 nucleotides matching TRBD1. The CDR3 is made up of 14 amino acids. Per germline, CDR1 LGHNA and CDR2 YSLEER. V dropped 4 bases and J dropped 9; count of bases not matched to a gene: 8.

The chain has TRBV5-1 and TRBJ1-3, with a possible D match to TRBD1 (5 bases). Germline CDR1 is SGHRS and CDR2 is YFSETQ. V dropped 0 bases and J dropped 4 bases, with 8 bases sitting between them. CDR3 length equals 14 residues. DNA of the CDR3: TGCGCCAGCAGCTTGGCCGGGGACGGAAACACCATATATTTT. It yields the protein CASSLAGDGNTIYF.

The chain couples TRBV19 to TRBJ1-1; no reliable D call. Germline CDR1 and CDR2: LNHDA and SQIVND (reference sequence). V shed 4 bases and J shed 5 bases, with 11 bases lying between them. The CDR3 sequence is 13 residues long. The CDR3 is CASSTIGETEAFF. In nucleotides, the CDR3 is TGTGCCAGTAGTACAATTGGGGAGACTGAAGCTTTCTTT.

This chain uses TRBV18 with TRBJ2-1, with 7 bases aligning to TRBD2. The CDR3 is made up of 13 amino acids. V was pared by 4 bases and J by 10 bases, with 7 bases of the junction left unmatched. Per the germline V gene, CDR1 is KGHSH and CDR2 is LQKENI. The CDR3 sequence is CASSRGGSDEQFF. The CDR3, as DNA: TGTGCCAGCTCACGCGGGGGTAGCGACGAGCAGTTCTTC.

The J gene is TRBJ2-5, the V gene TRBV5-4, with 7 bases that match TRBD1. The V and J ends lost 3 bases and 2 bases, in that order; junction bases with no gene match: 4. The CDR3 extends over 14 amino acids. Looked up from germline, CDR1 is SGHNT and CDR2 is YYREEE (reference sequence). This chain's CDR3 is CASSSWDRQETQYF. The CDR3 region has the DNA TGTGCCAGCAGCTCATGGGACAGACAAGAGACCCAGTACTTC.

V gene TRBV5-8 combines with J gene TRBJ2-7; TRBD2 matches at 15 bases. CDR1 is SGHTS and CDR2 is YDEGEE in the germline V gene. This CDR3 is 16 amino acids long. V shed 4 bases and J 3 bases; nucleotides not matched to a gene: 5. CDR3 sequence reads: CASSLPGLAGGYEQYF. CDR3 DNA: TGTGCCAGCAGCCTACCGGGACTAGCGGGAGGCTACGAGCAGTACTTC.

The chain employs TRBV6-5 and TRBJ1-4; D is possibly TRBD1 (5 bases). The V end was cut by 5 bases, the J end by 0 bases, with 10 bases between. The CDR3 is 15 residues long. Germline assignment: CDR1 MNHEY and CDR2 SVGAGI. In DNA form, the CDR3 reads TGTGCCAGCAGTGCCCTGGGGGCAACTAATGAAAAACTGTTTTTT. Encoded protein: CASSALGATNEKLFF.